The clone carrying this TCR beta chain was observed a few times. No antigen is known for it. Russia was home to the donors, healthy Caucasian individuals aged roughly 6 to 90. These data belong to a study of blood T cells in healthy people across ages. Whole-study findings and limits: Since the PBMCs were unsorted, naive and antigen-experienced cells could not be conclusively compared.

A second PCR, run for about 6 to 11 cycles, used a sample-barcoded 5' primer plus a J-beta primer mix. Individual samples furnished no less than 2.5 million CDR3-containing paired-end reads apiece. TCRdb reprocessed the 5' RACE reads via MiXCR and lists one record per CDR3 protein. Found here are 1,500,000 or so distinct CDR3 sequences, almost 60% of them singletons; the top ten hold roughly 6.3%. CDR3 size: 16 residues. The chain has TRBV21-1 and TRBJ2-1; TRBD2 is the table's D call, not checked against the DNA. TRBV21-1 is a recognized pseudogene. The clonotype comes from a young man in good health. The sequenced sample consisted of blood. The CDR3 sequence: CASSRREGLGYNEQFF. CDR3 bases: TGTGCCAGCAGCAGAAGGGAGGGTTTGGGCTACAATGAGCAGTTCTTC.